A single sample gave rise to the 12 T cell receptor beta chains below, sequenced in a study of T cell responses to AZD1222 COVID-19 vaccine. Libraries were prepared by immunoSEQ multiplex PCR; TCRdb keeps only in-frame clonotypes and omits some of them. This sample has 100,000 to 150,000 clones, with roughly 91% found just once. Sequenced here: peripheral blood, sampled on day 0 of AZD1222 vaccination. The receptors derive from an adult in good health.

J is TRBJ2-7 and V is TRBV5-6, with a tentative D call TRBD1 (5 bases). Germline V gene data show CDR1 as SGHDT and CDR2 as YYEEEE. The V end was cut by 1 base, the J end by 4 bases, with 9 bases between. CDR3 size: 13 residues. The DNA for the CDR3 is TGTGCCAGCAGCTTGAGGGGCGTTTACGAGCAGTACTTC. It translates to CASSLRGVYEQYF.

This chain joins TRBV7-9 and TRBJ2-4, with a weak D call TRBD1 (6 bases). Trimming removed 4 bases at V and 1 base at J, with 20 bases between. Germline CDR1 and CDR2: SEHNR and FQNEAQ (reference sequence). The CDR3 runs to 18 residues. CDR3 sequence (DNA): TGTGCCAGCAGCTCACGAGAAACAGGGAGCGAGGCCAAAAACATTCAGTACTTC. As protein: CASSSRETGSEAKNIQYF.

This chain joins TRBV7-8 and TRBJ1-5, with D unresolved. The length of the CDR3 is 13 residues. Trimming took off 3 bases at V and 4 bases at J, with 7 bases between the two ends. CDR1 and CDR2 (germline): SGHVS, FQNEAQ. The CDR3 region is CASSLADNQPQHF. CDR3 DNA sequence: TGTGCCAGCAGCTTGGCAGATAATCAGCCCCAGCATTTT. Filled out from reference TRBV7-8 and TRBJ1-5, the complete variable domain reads GAGVSQSPRYKVAKRGQDVALRCDPISGHVSLFWYQQALGQGPEFLTYFQNEAQLDKSGLPSDRFFAERPEGSVSTLKIQRTQQEDSAVYLCASSLADNQPQHFGDGTRLSIL.

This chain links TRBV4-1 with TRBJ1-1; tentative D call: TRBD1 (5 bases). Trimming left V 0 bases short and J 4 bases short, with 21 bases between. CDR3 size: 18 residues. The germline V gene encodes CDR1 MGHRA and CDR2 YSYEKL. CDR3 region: CASSQDPGTTAQGTEAFF. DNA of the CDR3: TGCGCCAGCAGCCAAGACCCAGGGACGACAGCGCAGGGCACTGAAGCTTTCTTT.

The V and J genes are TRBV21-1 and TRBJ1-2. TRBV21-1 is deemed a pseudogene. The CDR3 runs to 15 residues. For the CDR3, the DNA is TGTGCCAGCAGCAAAATCCGGGAGACTAACTATGGCTACACCTTC. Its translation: CASSKIRETNYGYTF.

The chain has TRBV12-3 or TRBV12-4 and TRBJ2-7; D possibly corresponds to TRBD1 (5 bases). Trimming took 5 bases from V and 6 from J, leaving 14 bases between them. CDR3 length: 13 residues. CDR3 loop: CASSPARRGEQYF. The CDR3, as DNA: TGTGCCAGCAGTCCGGCTCGAAGGGGCGAGCAGTACTTC.

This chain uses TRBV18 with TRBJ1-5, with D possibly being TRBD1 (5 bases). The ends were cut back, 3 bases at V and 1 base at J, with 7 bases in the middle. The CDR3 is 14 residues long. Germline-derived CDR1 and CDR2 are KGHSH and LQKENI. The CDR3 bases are TGTGCCAGCTCACCTGACAGAAGCAATCAGCCCCAGCATTTT. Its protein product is CASSPDRSNQPQHF. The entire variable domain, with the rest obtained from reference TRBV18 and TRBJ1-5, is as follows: NAGVMQNPRHLVRRRGQEARLRCSPMKGHSHVYWYRQLPEEGLKFMVYLQKENIIDESGMPKERFSAEFPKEGPSILRIQQVVRGDSAAYFCASSPDRSNQPQHFGDGTRLSIL.

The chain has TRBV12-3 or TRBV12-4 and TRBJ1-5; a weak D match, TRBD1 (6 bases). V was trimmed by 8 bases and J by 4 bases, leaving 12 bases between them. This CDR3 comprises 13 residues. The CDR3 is CASQGHINQPQHF. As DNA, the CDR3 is TGTGCCAGCCAGGGACACATAAATCAGCCCCAGCATTTT.

In DNA form, the CDR3 reads TGTGCCAGCAGTTTAAAACGGCAGATGGGGGGCTACACCTTC. Translating gives CASSLKRQMGGYTF. The chain links TRBV27 to TRBJ1-2, with D uncertain. V lost 2 bases to trimming and J lost 8 bases, with 15 bases between them. Germline values: CDR1 MNHEY, CDR2 SMNVEV (reference sequence). The CDR3 sequence is 14 residues long.

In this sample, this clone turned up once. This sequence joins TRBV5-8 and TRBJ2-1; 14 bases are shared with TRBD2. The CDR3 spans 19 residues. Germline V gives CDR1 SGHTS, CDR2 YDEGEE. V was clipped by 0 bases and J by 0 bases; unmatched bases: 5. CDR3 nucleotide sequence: TGTGCCAGCAGCTTGGGTGGGACTAGCGGGGGCAGCTCCTACAATGAGCAGTTCTTC. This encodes CASSLGGTSGGSSYNEQFF.

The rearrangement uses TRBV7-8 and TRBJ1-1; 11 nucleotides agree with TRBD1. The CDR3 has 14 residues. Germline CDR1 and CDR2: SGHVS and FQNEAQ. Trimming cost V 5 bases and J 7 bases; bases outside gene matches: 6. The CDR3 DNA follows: TGTGCCAGCAGCAAGGGACAGGGGGGGATTGAAGCTTTCTTT. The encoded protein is CASSKGQGGIEAFF. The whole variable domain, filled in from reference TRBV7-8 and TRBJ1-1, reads GAGVSQSPRYKVAKRGQDVALRCDPISGHVSLFWYQQALGQGPEFLTYFQNEAQLDKSGLPSDRFFAERPEGSVSTLKIQRTQQEDSAVYLCASSKGQGGIEAFFGQGTRLTVV.

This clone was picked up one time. CDR3 sequence reads: CASTGDRGPNTIYF. CDR3 sequence (DNA): TGTGCCAGCACAGGGGACAGGGGGCCAAACACCATATATTTT. The V call is TRBV2, the J call TRBJ1-3, with 12 bases that match TRBD1. CDR1 and CDR2 (germline): SNHLY, FYNNEI. This CDR3 has 14 amino acids. Trimming took 7 bases from V and 6 from J; bases not matched to a gene: 4. The full variable domain, completed using reference TRBV2 and TRBJ1-3, is EPEVTQTPSHQVTQMGQEVILRCVPISNHLYFYWYRQILGQKVEFLVSFYNNEISEKSEIFDDQFSVERPDGSNFTLKIRSTKLEDSAMYFCASTGDRGPNTIYFGEGSWLTVV.